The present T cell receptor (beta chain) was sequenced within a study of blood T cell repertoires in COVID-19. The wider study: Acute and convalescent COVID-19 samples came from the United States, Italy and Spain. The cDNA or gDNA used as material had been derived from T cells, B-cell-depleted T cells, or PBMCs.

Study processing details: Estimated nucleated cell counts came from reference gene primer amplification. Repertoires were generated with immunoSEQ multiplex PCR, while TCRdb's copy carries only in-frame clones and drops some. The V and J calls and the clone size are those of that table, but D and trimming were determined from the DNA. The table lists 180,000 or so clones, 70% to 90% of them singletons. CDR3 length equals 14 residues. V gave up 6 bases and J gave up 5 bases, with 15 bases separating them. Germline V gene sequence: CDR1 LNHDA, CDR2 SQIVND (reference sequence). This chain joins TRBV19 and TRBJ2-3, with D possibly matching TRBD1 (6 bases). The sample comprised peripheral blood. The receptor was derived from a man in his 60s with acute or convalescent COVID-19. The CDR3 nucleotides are TGTGCCAGTAGCAGGGGACCAAAGGGAGATACGCAGTATTTT. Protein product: CASSRGPKGDTQYF.